The source of this T cell receptor beta chain is a study of blood T cell repertoires in COVID-19. Looking at the study overall: T cells, B-cell-depleted T cells, or PBMCs provided the cDNA or gDNA that served as material.

Libraries were prepared by immunoSEQ multiplex PCR; TCRdb keeps only in-frame clonotypes and omits some of them. This sample yields around 250,000 clones, of which more than 80% are seen a single time; around 0.87% belongs to the top ten. In terms of age and location, participants ranged from roughly 18 to 89 years and lived in under 30 US areas. Allocation to cohorts depended on clinical history reported by the participants. Someone with COVID-19 had been met by exposed participants within 2 weeks before study entry. Concerning this clone itself: This sample includes further DNA sequences coding for the same CDR3.

Sequenced input: PBMCs or T cells enriched from blood (not recorded which). This receptor was identified in a man in his fifties who had been exposed to COVID-19.

In nucleotides, the CDR3 is TGTGCCAGCAGCGTGGCAGGGGCACAAGAGACCCAGTACTTC. Translation gives CASSVAGAQETQYF. The chain links TRBV9 to TRBJ2-5; D possibly corresponds to TRBD1 (6 bases). This CDR3 region has 14 residues. Trimming cost V 2 bases and J 2 bases, with 10 bases left between them. CDR1 and CDR2 from the germline V gene are SGDLS and YYNGEE. Variable domain in full (rest from reference TRBV9 and TRBJ2-5): DSGVTQTPKHLITATGQRVTLRCSPRSGDLSVYWYQQSLDQGLQFLIQYYNGEERAKGNILERFSAQQFPDLHSELNLSSLELGDSALYFCASSVAGAQETQYFGPGTRLLVL.